This is a list of T cell receptor beta chains from one sample in a study of neurological immune-mediated disorders. TCRdb re-derived calls from the 5' RACE reads in MiXCR, one entry per CDR3 protein. The repertoire holds about 65,000 distinct CDR3 sequences, with 3.5% to 5% as singletons. Sequencing used PBMCs. These receptors originate from a man aged 50-59 years with multiple sclerosis. Each CDR3 is given with its conserved first and last residue. D genes are given only for firm matches. Only part of the rows carry a size: once, few, many, or a class if the clone is expanded.

D gene: -
V gene: TRBV19
clone size: -
J gene: TRBJ2-7
CDR3 protein: CATGDRAYEQYF
CDR3 DNA: TGTGCCACTGGGGACCGTGCCTACGAGCAGTACTTC

D gene: TRBD1
V gene: TRBV10-3
clone size: many
J gene: TRBJ1-2
CDR3 protein: CAISRTGGVYGYTF
CDR3 DNA: TGTGCCATCAGTCGCACAGGGGGCGTCTATGGCTACACCTTC

D gene: TRBD2
V gene: TRBV5-1
clone size: many
J gene: TRBJ2-2
CDR3 protein: CASSYFSGGSNTGELFF
CDR3 DNA: TGCGCCAGCAGCTACTTTAGCGGGGGCTCGAACACCGGGGAGCTGTTTTTT

D gene: -
V gene: TRBV6-5
clone size: many
J gene: TRBJ2-1
CDR3 protein: CASRKGPTLNEQFF
CDR3 DNA: TGTGCCAGCAGGAAGGGACCAACCCTCAATGAGCAGTTCTTC

D gene: TRBD1
V gene: TRBV5-6
clone size: many
J gene: TRBJ2-7
CDR3 protein: CASSLGTGYEQYF
CDR3 DNA: TGTGCCAGCAGCTTGGGGACAGGGTACGAGCAGTACTTC

D gene: -
V gene: TRBV7-2
clone size: -
J gene: TRBJ1-5
CDR3 protein: CASSLGQGGNQPQNF
CDR3 DNA: TGTGCCAGCAGCTTAGGGCAGGGCGGGAATCAGCCCCAGAATTTT

D gene: TRBD1
V gene: TRBV6-1
clone size: many
J gene: TRBJ1-5
CDR3 protein: CASSAGTDTFQVGQPQHF
CDR3 DNA: TGTGCCAGCAGTGCCGGGACAGATACCTTTCAAGTGGGTCAGCCCCAGCATTTT

D gene: TRBD2
V gene: TRBV5-1
clone size: many
J gene: TRBJ2-5
CDR3 protein: CASSFNSGERRETQYF
CDR3 DNA: TGCGCCAGCAGCTTCAATAGCGGGGAGCGAAGAGAGACCCAGTACTTC

D gene: TRBD2
V gene: TRBV9
clone size: -
J gene: TRBJ2-3
CDR3 protein: CASSSGTRGITDTQYF
CDR3 DNA: TGTGCCAGCAGCTCCGGGACTAGAGGGATCACAGATACGCAGTATTTT

D gene: TRBD2
V gene: TRBV13
clone size: few
J gene: TRBJ2-1
CDR3 protein: CASSPTPGLAGEEQFF
CDR3 DNA: TGTGCCAGCAGCCCCACCCCGGGACTAGCGGGGGAGGAGCAGTTCTTC

D gene: -
V gene: TRBV6-5
clone size: few
J gene: TRBJ2-7
CDR3 protein: CASSYSSRRGSYEQYF
CDR3 DNA: TGTGCCAGCAGTTACTCGAGCAGGAGGGGATCCTACGAGCAGTACTTC

D gene: TRBD2
V gene: TRBV7-3
clone size: many
J gene: TRBJ2-7
CDR3 protein: CASSPSSGGLVEQYF
CDR3 DNA: TGTGCCAGCAGCCCTTCGTCGGGAGGGTTGGTCGAGCAGTACTTC

D gene: -
V gene: TRBV6-5
clone size: -
J gene: TRBJ2-7
CDR3 protein: CASSYSIKYEQYF
CDR3 DNA: TGTGCCAGCAGTTACTCGATCAAATACGAGCAGTACTTC

D gene: TRBD1
V gene: TRBV28
clone size: -
J gene: TRBJ2-5
CDR3 protein: CASRGTGKETQYF
CDR3 DNA: TGTGCCAGCAGAGGGACAGGGAAAGAGACCCAGTACTTC

D gene: TRBD1
V gene: TRBV5-1
clone size: many
J gene: TRBJ2-3
CDR3 protein: CASSSDRGRAGDTQYF
CDR3 DNA: TGCGCCAGCAGCTCGGACAGGGGAAGGGCTGGAGATACGCAGTATTTT

D gene: -
V gene: TRBV12-3/TRBV12-4
clone size: -
J gene: TRBJ1-1
CDR3 protein: CASSLLGMVTEAFF
CDR3 DNA: TGTGCCAGCAGTTTACTCGGGATGGTGACTGAAGCTTTCTTT

D gene: -
V gene: TRBV7-2
clone size: many
J gene: TRBJ2-3
CDR3 protein: CASEAGDTDTQYF
CDR3 DNA: TGTGCCAGCGAGGCCGGAGACACAGATACGCAGTATTTT

D gene: -
V gene: TRBV9
clone size: many
J gene: TRBJ2-7
CDR3 protein: CASSPLSHQDREQYF
CDR3 DNA: TGTGCCAGCAGCCCTCTGTCCCACCAAGATCGGGAGCAGTACTTC

D gene: TRBD1
V gene: TRBV18
clone size: many
J gene: TRBJ1-2
CDR3 protein: CASSLMNGQGDYGYTF
CDR3 DNA: TGTGCCAGCTCACTGATGAATGGACAGGGCGACTATGGCTACACCTTC

D gene: TRBD1
V gene: TRBV12-3/TRBV12-4
clone size: many
J gene: TRBJ1-1
CDR3 protein: CASSFRDRDTEAFF
CDR3 DNA: TGTGCCAGCAGTTTTCGGGACAGGGACACTGAAGCTTTCTTT

D gene: -
V gene: TRBV20-1
clone size: many
J gene: TRBJ1-1
CDR3 protein: CSARGWFIEAFF
CDR3 DNA: TGCAGTGCTAGAGGATGGTTCATTGAAGCTTTCTTT

D gene: -
V gene: TRBV29-1
clone size: many
J gene: TRBJ1-1
CDR3 protein: CSAYTKEGVRRGTGTEAFF
CDR3 DNA: TGCAGCGCCTATACCAAAGAGGGGGTGCGTAGGGGAACGGGCACTGAAGCTTTCTTT